This T cell receptor (beta chain) was identified in a study of control samples from healthy donors and cancer patients. Assay used: immunoSEQ multiplex PCR; TCRdb lists only in-frame clones, some missing. There are 30,000 to 40,000 clones in the sample; approximately 94% occur only once, and about 1.7% lies in the top ten. V shed 4 bases, J shed 8 bases, and the junction held 7 bases outside the gene matches. Per germline, CDR1 SGHDT and CDR2 YYEEEE. The CDR3 extends over 14 amino acids. The sample was PBMCs. The V gene is TRBV5-6, the J gene TRBJ1-4; 8 nucleotides align to TRBD1. This receptor was taken from a man aged 35 to 55 with colorectal cancer. CDR3 sequence: CASSPTGDIEKLFF. For the CDR3, the DNA is TGTGCCAGCAGCCCGACAGGGGATATAGAAAAACTGTTTTTT.